Listed below are T cell receptor beta chains from one sample, sequenced in a study of patients and donors after allogeneic stem cell transplantation. TCRdb re-analysed the RT-PCR reads in MiXCR, keeping a single row per CDR3 protein. The sample shows roughly 960,000 distinct CDR3 sequences, roughly 18% of them seen only once. The specimen sequenced was blood, either unsorted or a sorted T cell fraction (not recorded which). The receptors were sampled from a human donor who was either an allogeneic HSCT recipient or a stem cell or donor lymphocyte infusion donor (not recorded which). It is not recorded whose cells these are; they may come from a transplant donor. Both conserved end residues are part of each CDR3. D genes are given only for firm matches. A clone size is listed for some rows: how often the clone was seen (once, few, many), or a class if it is expanded.

J | D | length | V | size | CDR3 | DNA
TRBJ2-6 | - | 15 | TRBV27 | - | CASRQGFSGANVLTF | TGTGCCAGCAGGCAGGGCTTCTCTGGGGCCAACGTCCTGACTTTC
TRBJ2-7 | - | 14 | TRBV7-2 | - | CASSLQGVSYEQYF | TGTGCCAGCAGCTTACAAGGTGTCTCCTACGAGCAGTACTTC
TRBJ2-5 | - | 13 | TRBV11-2 | - | CASSLEIRETQYF | TGTGCCAGCAGCTTAGAGATCCGGGAGACCCAGTACTTC
TRBJ2-7 | - | 15 | TRBV7-2 | - | CASSLTGLESYEQYF | TGTGCCAGCAGCCTAACGGGACTTGAAAGTTACGAGCAGTACTTC
TRBJ2-5 | - | 14 | TRBV7-8 | few | CASSLVVTWETQYF | TGTGCCAGCAGCTTAGTCGTGACCTGGGAGACCCAGTACTTC
TRBJ2-1 | - | 18 | TRBV11-2 | few | CASTLSRIAPTAYNEQFF | TGTGCCAGCACCTTAAGTCGAATAGCCCCGACCGCTTACAATGAGCAGTTCTTC
TRBJ2-7 | - | 16 | TRBV11-2 | - | CASSQLSRKVFYEQYF | TGTGCCAGCAGCCAGCTAAGCAGAAAGGTTTTCTACGAGCAGTACTTC
TRBJ1-2 | - | 15 | TRBV29-1 | - | CSVHRLARVLRSYTF | TGCAGCGTTCATCGGCTTGCTAGGGTTCTTCGGAGCTACACCTTC
TRBJ2-7 | TRBD2 | 16 | TRBV9 | few | CASSVALAGGALEQYF | TGTGCCAGCAGCGTAGCTCTGGCGGGAGGGGCCCTCGAGCAGTACTTC
TRBJ1-2 | - | 14 | TRBV21-1 | few | CASRTPGNNYGYTF | TGTGCCAGCAGAACCCCTGGCAACAACTATGGCTACACCTTC
TRBJ2-5 | TRBD1 | 14 | TRBV12-3/TRBV12-4 | few | CASSTQGALETQYF | TGTGCCAGCAGTACACAGGGGGCTCTGGAGACCCAGTACTTC
TRBJ2-2 | TRBD2 | 15 | TRBV3-1 | few | CASGGGFPNTGELFF | TGTGCCAGCGGGGGGGGATTCCCGAACACCGGGGAGCTGTTTTTT
TRBJ2-3 | - | 15 | TRBV5-1 | many | CASSTSSSREDTQYF | TGCGCCAGCAGCACTAGCTCCTCACGGGAGGATACGCAGTATTTT
TRBJ2-1 | TRBD2 | 20 | TRBV12-3/TRBV12-4 | - | CASSLVRGLAITRSYIEQFF | TGTGCCAGCAGTTTGGTTAGGGGACTAGCGATCACCCGCTCCTACATTGAGCAGTTCTTC